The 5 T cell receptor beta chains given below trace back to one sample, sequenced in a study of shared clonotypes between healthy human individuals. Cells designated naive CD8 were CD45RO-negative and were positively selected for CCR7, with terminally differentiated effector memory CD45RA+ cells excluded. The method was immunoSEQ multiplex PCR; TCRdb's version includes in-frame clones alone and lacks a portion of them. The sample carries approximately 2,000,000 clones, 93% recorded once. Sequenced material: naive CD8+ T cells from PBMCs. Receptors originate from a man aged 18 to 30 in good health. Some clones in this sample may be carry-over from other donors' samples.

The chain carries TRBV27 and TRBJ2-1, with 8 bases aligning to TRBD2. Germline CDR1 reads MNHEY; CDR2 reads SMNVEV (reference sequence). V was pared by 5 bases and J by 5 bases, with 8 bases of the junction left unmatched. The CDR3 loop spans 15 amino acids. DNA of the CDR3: TGTGCCAGCAGTCCCGGGACTAGAGCCCACAATGAGCAGTTCTTC. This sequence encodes CASSPGTRAHNEQFF.

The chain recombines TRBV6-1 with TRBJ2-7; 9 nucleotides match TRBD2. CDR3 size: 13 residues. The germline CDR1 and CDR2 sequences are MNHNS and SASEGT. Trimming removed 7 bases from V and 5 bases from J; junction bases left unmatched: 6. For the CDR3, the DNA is TGTGCCAGCATGAGCGGGAGGATCAACGAGCAGTACTTC. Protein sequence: CASMSGRINEQYF.

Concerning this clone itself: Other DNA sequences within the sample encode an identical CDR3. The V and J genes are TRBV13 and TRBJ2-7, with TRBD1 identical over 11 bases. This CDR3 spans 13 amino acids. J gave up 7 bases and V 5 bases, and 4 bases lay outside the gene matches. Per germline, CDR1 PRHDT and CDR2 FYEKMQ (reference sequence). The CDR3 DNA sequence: TGTGCCAGCAGCACCGGGACAGGGGGGGAGCAGTACTTC. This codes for CASSTGTGGEQYF.

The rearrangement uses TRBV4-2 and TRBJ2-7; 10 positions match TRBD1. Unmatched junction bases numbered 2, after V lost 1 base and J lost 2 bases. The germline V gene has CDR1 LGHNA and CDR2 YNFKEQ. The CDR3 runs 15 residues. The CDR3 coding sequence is TGTGCCAGCAGCCAAGCCGGGACAGGGGCCTACGAGCAGTACTTC. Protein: CASSQAGTGAYEQYF.

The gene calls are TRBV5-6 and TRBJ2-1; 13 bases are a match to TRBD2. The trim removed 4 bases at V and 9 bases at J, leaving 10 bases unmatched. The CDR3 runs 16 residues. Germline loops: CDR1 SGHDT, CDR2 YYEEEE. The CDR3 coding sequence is TGTGCCAGCAGCCCCATCGGACTAGCGGGAGCTGGTGAGCAGTTCTTC. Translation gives CASSPIGLAGAGEQFF.